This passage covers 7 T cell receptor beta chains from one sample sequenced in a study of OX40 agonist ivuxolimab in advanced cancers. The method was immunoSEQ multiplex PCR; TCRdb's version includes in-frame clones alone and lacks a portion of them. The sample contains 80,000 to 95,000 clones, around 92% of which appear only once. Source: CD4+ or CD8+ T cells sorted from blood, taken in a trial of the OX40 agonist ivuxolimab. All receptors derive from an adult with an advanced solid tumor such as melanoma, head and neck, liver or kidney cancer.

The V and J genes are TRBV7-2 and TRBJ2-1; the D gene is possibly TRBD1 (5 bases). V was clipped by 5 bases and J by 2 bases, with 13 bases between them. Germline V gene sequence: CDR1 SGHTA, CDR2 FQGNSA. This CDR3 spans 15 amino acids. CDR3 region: CASSLDDRTYNEQFF. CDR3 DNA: TGTGCCAGCAGCCTCGACGACAGAACCTACAATGAGCAGTTCTTC.

The CDR3 sequence is CASSPPAGTPYVLTF. DNA for the CDR3: TGTGCCAGCTCACCACCGGCCGGGACTCCGTATGTCCTGACTTTC. The genes are TRBV18 and TRBJ2-6; D perhaps matches TRBD2 (6 bases). Germline CDR1 reads KGHSH; CDR2 reads LQKENI. Trimming took off 0 bases at V and 13 bases at J, with 16 bases between the two ends. The CDR3 consists of 15 residues.

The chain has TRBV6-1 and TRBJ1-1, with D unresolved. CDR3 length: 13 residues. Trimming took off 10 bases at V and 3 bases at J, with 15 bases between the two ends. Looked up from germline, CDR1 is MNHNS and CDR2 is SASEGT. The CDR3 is CATSVLEDTEAFF. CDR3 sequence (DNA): TGTGCCACCTCGGTCTTGGAGGACACTGAAGCTTTCTTT.

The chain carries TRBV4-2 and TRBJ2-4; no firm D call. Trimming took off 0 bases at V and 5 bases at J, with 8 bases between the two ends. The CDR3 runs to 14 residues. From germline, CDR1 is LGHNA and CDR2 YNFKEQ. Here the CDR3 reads CASSQDRLQNIQYF. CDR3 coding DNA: TGTGCCAGCAGCCAAGATCGCCTGCAAAACATTCAGTACTTC.

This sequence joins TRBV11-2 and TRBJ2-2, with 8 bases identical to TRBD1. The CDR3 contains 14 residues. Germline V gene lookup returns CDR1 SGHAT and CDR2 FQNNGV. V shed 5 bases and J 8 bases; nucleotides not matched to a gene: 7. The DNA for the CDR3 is TGTGCCAGCAGCCGGACAGGGCAAGAAGGGGAGCTGTTTTTT. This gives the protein CASSRTGQEGELFF.

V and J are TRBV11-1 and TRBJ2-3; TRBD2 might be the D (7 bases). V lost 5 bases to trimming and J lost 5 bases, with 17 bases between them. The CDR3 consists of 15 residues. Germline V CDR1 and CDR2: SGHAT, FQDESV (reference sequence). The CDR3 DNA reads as TGTGCCAGCAGCAAGGGGGGGCCCCCGGGAGATACGCAGTATTTT. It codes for CASSKGGPPGDTQYF. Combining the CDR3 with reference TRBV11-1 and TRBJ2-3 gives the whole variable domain EAEVAQSPRYKITEKSQAVAFWCDPISGHATLYWYRQILGQGPELLVQFQDESVVDDSQLPKDRFSAERLKGVDSTLKIQPAELGDSAMYLCASSKGGPPGDTQYFGPGTRLTVL.

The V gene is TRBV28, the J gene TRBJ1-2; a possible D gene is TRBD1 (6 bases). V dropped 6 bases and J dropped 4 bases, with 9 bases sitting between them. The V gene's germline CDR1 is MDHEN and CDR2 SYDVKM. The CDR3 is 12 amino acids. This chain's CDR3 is CASRQGTYGYTF. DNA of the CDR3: TGTGCCAGCAGGCAGGGGACCTATGGCTACACCTTC.